This T cell receptor beta chain was retrieved from a study of lymphopenia after photon versus proton radiotherapy. Clones were sequenced by immunoSEQ multiplex PCR, and TCRdb holds only the in-frame ones, with some missing. This table holds 20,000 to 25,000 clones, around 85% found once. Points from the study as a whole: Post-nadir diversity loss with photons came from oligoclonal expansion, particularly CD8+ Temra cells. Under photons, naive T cells and diversity fell while effector/memory populations rose. Survival link was tested only in deceased patients; proton benefit remains a possibility. Larger post-nadir TCR diversity loss correlated inversely with survival in deceased patients.

Remarks on this clone: Its antigen is not identified.

V lost 7 bases to trimming and J lost 6 bases, with 19 bases between them. The CDR3 loop spans 14 amino acids. Germline V CDR1 and CDR2: GTSNPN, SVGIG (reference sequence). J is TRBJ1-5 and V is TRBV30; D may be TRBD1 (5 bases). The TCR originated in a man between 60 and 75 years old with pancreatic cancer. Sample: peripheral blood, taken from a patient treated with photon-based radiotherapy. CDR3 sequence: CAYAVRRGSQPQHF. The CDR3 DNA follows: TGTGCCTACGCCGTACGTAGGGGAAGTCAGCCCCAGCATTTT.